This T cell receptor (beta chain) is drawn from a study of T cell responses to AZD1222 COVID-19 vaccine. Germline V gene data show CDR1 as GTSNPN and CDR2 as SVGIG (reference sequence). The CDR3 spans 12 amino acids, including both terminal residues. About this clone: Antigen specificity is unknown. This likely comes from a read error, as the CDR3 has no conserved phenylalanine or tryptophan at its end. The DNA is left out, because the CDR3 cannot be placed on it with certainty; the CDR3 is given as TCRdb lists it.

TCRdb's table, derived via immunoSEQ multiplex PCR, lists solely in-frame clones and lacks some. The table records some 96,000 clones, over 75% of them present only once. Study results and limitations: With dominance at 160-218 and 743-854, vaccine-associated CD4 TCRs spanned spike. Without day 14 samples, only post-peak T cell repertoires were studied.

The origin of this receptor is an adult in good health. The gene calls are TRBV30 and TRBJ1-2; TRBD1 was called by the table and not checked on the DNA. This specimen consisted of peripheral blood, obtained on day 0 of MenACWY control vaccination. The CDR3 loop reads CAQAGDRDKLHL.